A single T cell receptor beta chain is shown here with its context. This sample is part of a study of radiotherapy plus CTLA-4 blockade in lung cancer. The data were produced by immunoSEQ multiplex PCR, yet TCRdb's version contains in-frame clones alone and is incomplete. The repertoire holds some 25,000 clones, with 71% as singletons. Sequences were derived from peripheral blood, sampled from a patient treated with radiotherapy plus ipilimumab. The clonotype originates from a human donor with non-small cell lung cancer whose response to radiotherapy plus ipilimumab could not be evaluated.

The CDR3 nucleotides read TGTGCCAGCTCGGAGGGACGGAGTCCCTTGTACTTC. Translated: CASSEGRSPLYF. The chain links TRBV18 to TRBJ2-7; possible D gene TRBD2, 6 bases. This CDR3 is 12 amino acids long. The V gene lost 6 bases and the J gene lost 12 bases, with 18 bases spanning the gap. In germline, CDR1 is KGHSH, CDR2 LQKENI.